Listed below are T cell receptor beta chains from one sample, sequenced in a study of cytomegalovirus exposure and HLA in healthy donors. Clones were read by immunoSEQ multiplex PCR, and TCRdb kept only the in-frame ones, dropping some. This repertoire shows fewer than 200,000 clones, about 85% found once; its top ten account for roughly 15%. The specimen sequenced was PBMCs. All receptors derive from a young man in good health and CMV-seropositive. CDR3s include the opening cysteine and the closing phenylalanine or tryptophan. The D gene is left open where the match is weak. Clone size is stated in some rows and not others, as once, few, many or a class when expanded.

D	V	J	length	size	CDR3	DNA
-	TRBV4-1	TRBJ2-7	15	-	CASSQGTSSSYEQYF	TGCGCCAGCAGCCAAGGGACATCCAGCTCCTACGAGCAGTACTTC
TRBD2	TRBV2	TRBJ2-3	15	-	CASKASGEPTDTQYF	TGTGCCAGCAAGGCTAGCGGGGAGCCAACAGATACGCAGTATTTT
-	TRBV10-2	TRBJ2-1	14	-	CASSSARTTNEQFF	TGCGCCAGCAGCTCAGCCCGCACGACTAATGAGCAGTTCTTC
-	TRBV7-6	TRBJ2-5	10	once	CASSQGVQYF	TGTGCCAGCAGCCAGGGTGTCCAGTACTTC
-	TRBV5-5	TRBJ2-3	14	-	CASSPRSNTDTQYF	TGTGCCAGCAGCCCGCGGAGCAACACAGATACGCAGTATTTT
TRBD1	TRBV6-1	TRBJ2-2	15	-	CASRGTGGFSGELFF	TGTGCCAGCAGGGGGACAGGGGGCTTCTCCGGGGAGCTGTTTTTT
-	TRBV11-2	TRBJ2-7	15	-	CASSLGGTHSYEQYF	TGTGCCAGCAGCTTGGGGGGGACACACTCCTACGAGCAGTACTTC
-	TRBV11-3	TRBJ1-2	15	-	CASSLGHPRNYGYTF	TGTGCCAGCAGCTTAGGACACCCCCGCAACTATGGCTACACCTTC
TRBD1	TRBV19	TRBJ1-1	15	-	CASSSRTGMNTEAFF	TGTGCCAGTAGTTCTCGGACAGGAATGAACACTGAAGCTTTCTTT
TRBD2	TRBV5-4	TRBJ2-2	16	-	CASSSDASGGTGELFF	TGTGCCAGCAGCTCCGACGCTAGCGGCGGCACCGGGGAGCTGTTTTTT
-	TRBV28	TRBJ2-2	16	-	CASSLRSPGGTGELFF	TGTGCCAGCAGTTTACGGTCCCCCGGGGGCACCGGGGAGCTGTTTTTT
-	TRBV4-1	TRBJ1-1	16	once	CASSQDSGHSNTEAFF	TGCGCCAGCAGCCAAGATTCGGGACACTCGAACACTGAAGCTTTCTTT
-	TRBV12-5	TRBJ2-1	17	once	CASGLAHGLPSYNEQFF	TGTGCTAGTGGTTTGGCCCATGGACTCCCTTCCTACAATGAGCAGTTCTTC
TRBD1	TRBV5-1	TRBJ1-1	13	once	CASSRDRGTEAFF	TGCGCCAGCAGCCGGGACAGGGGAACTGAAGCTTTCTTT
TRBD2	TRBV5-4	TRBJ2-3	16	-	CASSYTGLVKGNTQYF	TGTGCCAGCAGCTATACGGGACTAGTTAAAGGAAATACGCAGTATTTT
-	TRBV27	TRBJ1-2	14	-	CASSLRQEVGGYTF	TGTGCCAGCAGTTTAAGGCAGGAGGTTGGTGGCTACACCTTC
TRBD2	TRBV28	TRBJ2-1	15	-	CASRRAGGPNNEQFF	TGTGCCAGTAGAAGAGCGGGGGGGCCGAACAATGAGCAGTTCTTC
TRBD1	TRBV7-8	TRBJ2-5	15	-	CASSSDRLGWKTQYF	TGTGCCAGCAGCTCGGACAGGTTGGGATGGAAGACCCAGTACTTC
-	TRBV10-3	TRBJ2-7	17	-	CAIDNVRRQVQSYEQYF	TGTGCCATCGATAATGTCAGGAGACAGGTTCAGTCCTACGAGCAGTACTTC
-	TRBV6-5	TRBJ2-7	14	-	CASSYRPDSYEQYF	TGTGCCAGCAGTTACCGTCCAGACTCCTACGAGCAGTACTTC
TRBD1	TRBV5-4	TRBJ1-2	14	-	CASSLGQGANGYTF	TGTGCCAGCAGCCTCGGACAGGGGGCTAATGGCTACACCTTC
-	TRBV5-4	TRBJ1-1	17	-	CASSSGLGPASRTEAFF	TGTGCCAGCAGCTCAGGGCTAGGACCGGCCTCGAGGACTGAAGCTTTCTTT
TRBD1	TRBV30	TRBJ2-2	14	-	CAGTGQINTGELFF	TGTGCCGGGACGGGACAGATCAACACCGGGGAGCTGTTTTTT
-	TRBV10-3	TRBJ2-5	15	-	CAISESKRTHGTQYF	TGTGCCATCAGTGAGTCGAAACGGACTCACGGGACCCAGTACTTC
-	TRBV9	TRBJ2-2	16	-	CASSEAPRYGTGELFF	TGTGCCAGCAGCGAAGCCCCTCGTTACGGGACCGGGGAGCTGTTTTTT
-	TRBV5-1	TRBJ2-7	14	-	CASSFGRRANEQYF	TGCGCCAGCAGCTTCGGGCGGAGGGCCAACGAGCAGTACTTC
-	TRBV30	TRBJ2-7	11	-	CAWSVQNEQYF	TGTGCCTGGAGTGTACAGAACGAGCAGTACTTC
-	TRBV6-6	TRBJ1-5	14	-	CASSYSAGNQPQHF	TGTGCCAGCAGTTACTCGGCCGGCAATCAGCCCCAGCATTTT
TRBD1	TRBV28	TRBJ1-1	19	once	CASSFNYGTGEFPQGEAFF	TGTGCCAGCAGTTTCAACTATGGGACAGGGGAGTTCCCCCAGGGTGAAGCTTTCTTT
TRBD1	TRBV11-3	TRBJ2-3	15	-	CASSPGTGRTDTQYF	TGTGCCAGCAGCCCCGGGACAGGACGCACAGATACGCAGTATTTT
-	TRBV7-2	TRBJ1-2	11	-	CASSRDSPYTF	TGTGCCAGCAGCCGCGACAGCCCCTACACCTTC
-	TRBV18	TRBJ2-2	15	-	CASSPVLRNTGELFF	TGTGCCAGCTCACCAGTCCTGCGGAACACCGGGGAGCTGTTTTTT
-	TRBV6-5	TRBJ1-3	15	-	CASSYSSVAGNTIYF	TGTGCCAGCAGTTACTCCTCGGTGGCTGGAAACACCATATATTTT
TRBD2	TRBV5-4	TRBJ2-1	14	-	CASRTSGSLDEQFF	TGTGCCAGCAGGACTAGCGGGAGTCTTGATGAGCAGTTCTTC
-	TRBV2	TRBJ2-7	13	few	CASTNGRTYEQYF	TGTGCCAGCACGAACGGTCGAACCTACGAGCAGTACTTC
TRBD2	TRBV30	TRBJ2-1	16	-	CAWSTTRAGGVNEQFF	TGTGCCTGGAGTACGACTCGAGCGGGAGGAGTGAATGAGCAGTTCTTC
-	TRBV7-9	TRBJ1-1	14	-	CASSLVLAGTEAFF	TGTGCCAGCAGCTTAGTTCTTGCGGGCACTGAAGCTTTCTTT
-	TRBV5-6	TRBJ1-3	13	-	CASRRDLGNTIYF	TGTGCCAGCAGGCGGGACCTGGGAAACACCATATATTTT
-	TRBV5-4	TRBJ2-5	14	-	CASSLGGDQETQYF	TGTGCCAGCAGCTTGGGGGGGGACCAAGAGACCCAGTACTTC
TRBD2	TRBV28	TRBJ2-3	13	-	CASSGGGTDTQYF	TGTGCCAGTTCCGGGGGGGGAACAGATACGCAGTATTTT
-	TRBV28	TRBJ2-1	15	-	CASTPRRDSYNEQFF	TGTGCCAGCACCCCACGCCGGGACTCCTACAATGAGCAGTTCTTC
-	TRBV21-1	TRBJ2-3	17	-	CASSKVGTSGGTDTQYF	TGTGCCAGCAGCAAAGTTGGGACTAGCGGGGGCACAGATACGCAGTATTTT
TRBD2	TRBV18	TRBJ2-3	18	-	CASSPRAGTSGYTDTQYF	TGTGCCAGCTCACCACGGGCCGGGACTAGCGGTTACACAGATACGCAGTATTTT
TRBD1	TRBV6-6	TRBJ2-2	15	-	CASSRQGSVGGELFF	TGTGCCAGCAGTCGACAGGGCTCGGTCGGCGGGGAGCTGTTTTTT
-	TRBV28	TRBJ1-5	13	-	CASIGGGNQPQHF	TGTGCCAGCATCGGCGGGGGCAATCAGCCCCAGCATTTT
TRBD2	TRBV2	TRBJ2-5	15	-	CASSESLGGGETQYF	TGTGCCAGCAGTGAATCTCTTGGCGGGGGAGAGACCCAGTACTTC
TRBD2	TRBV6-1	TRBJ2-7	15	-	CASQSRTSGRGEQYF	TGTGCCAGTCAATCCCGGACTAGCGGGAGAGGCGAGCAGTACTTC
-	TRBV18	TRBJ1-3	16	-	CASSPELRRSGNTIYF	TGTGCCAGCTCACCAGAACTAAGACGCTCTGGAAACACCATATATTTT
TRBD1	TRBV18	TRBJ2-1	16	-	CASSPSLGQGTHEQFF	TGTGCCAGCTCACCTAGTTTGGGACAGGGCACACATGAGCAGTTCTTC
-	TRBV11-2	TRBJ1-6	16	-	CASSLDLPGYNSPLHF	TGTGCCAGCAGCTTAGATTTACCAGGCTATAATTCACCCCTCCACTTT
TRBD1	TRBV14	TRBJ1-2	13	-	CASSPGQGYGYTF	TGTGCCAGCAGCCCGGGACAGGGGTATGGCTACACCTTC
TRBD1	TRBV7-3	TRBJ2-2	14	-	CASNRGHNTGELFF	TGTGCCAGTAACAGGGGACATAACACCGGGGAGCTGTTTTTT
-	TRBV5-6	TRBJ2-2	17	once	CASSLVGSGHDTGELFF	TGTGCCAGCAGCTTGGTTGGGTCAGGGCACGACACCGGGGAGCTGTTTTTT